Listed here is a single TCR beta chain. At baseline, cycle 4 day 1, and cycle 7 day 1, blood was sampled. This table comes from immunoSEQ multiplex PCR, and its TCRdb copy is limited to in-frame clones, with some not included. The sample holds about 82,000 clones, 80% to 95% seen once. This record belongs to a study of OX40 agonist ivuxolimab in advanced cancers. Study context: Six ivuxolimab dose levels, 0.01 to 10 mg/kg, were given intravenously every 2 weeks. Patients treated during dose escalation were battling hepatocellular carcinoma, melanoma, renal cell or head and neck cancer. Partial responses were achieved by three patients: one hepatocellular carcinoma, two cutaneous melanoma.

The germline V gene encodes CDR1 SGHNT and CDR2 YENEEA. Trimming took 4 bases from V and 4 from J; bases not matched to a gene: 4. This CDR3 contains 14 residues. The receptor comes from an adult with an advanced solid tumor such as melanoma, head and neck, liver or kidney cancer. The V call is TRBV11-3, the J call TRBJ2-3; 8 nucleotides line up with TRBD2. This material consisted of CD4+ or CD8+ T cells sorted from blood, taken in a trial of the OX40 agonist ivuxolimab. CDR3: CASSYQAGADTQYF. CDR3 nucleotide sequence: TGTGCCAGCAGCTACCAAGCGGGAGCAGATACGCAGTATTTT.